Listed here is a single TCR beta chain. This sample was taken from a study of a mutant IDH1 vaccine in newly diagnosed glioma. V was shortened by 4 bases and J by 2 bases, with 17 bases between the two germline ends. The V gene's germline CDR1 is SGHRS and CDR2 YFSETQ. The CDR3 is made up of 16 amino acids. Here immunoSEQ multiplex PCR was the method, and the copy in TCRdb shows in-frame clones only, minus some. The repertoire includes some 95,000 clones, around four fifths of them detected once, and around 7% sits in the top ten. Time point of the sample: baseline, week 1 (first vaccination visit). The treatment: pre-vaccination baseline after standard-of-care therapy.

The chain uses TRBV5-1 and TRBJ2-3, with D perhaps matching TRBD2 (6 bases). The sequencing used PBMCs, collected from a glioma patient treated with radiotherapy, temozolomide or both. This clonotype was sampled from a man aged 35-49 years with glioma. CDR3 region: CASSPPGTSSTDTQYF. The CDR3 DNA is TGCGCCAGCAGCCCACCCGGGACTTCATCCACAGATACGCAGTATTTT.